The 16 T cell receptor beta chains below all came from one sample that was sequenced in a study of T cell repertoires in cytomegalovirus infection. A single record per CDR3 protein comes from TCRdb applying MiXCR to the reads. Among 100,000 to 120,000 distinct CDR3 sequences listed, about 30% were seen once. These receptors have no known antigen. Sequencing used CD8+ T cells from cultured PBMCs, obtained from culture after CMV antigen stimulation. Every receptor here comes from a human donor in good health (CMV status not recorded). Some clones in this sample may be carry-over from other donors' samples.

A few counts support this clonotype. This chain uses TRBV7-9 with TRBJ1-1; D is possibly TRBD1 (6 bases). Germline-derived CDR1 and CDR2 are SEHNR and FQNEAQ (reference sequence). V dropped 1 base and J dropped 5 bases, with 11 bases sitting between them. There are 14 residues in the CDR3. The DNA of the CDR3 is TGTGCCAGCAGCTTAGGCCGAGGGGGTACTGAAGCTTTCTTT. Translated: CASSLGRGGTEAFF.

The V and J genes are TRBV3-1 and TRBJ2-1; the D is unclear. The CDR3 has 13 amino acids. The V end lost 1 base, the J end lost 6 bases, and 7 bases lay between the germline ends. The germline gives CDR1 LGHDT, CDR2 YNNKEL (reference sequence). The CDR3 DNA is TGTGCCAGCAGCCAAGCCGGAATCAATGAGCAGTTCTTC. Translated: CASSQAGINEQFF.

This chain joins TRBV7-9 and TRBJ2-1, with D perhaps assigned TRBD1 or TRBD2 (5 bases each). Germline V gene sequence: CDR1 SEHNR, CDR2 FQNEAQ (reference sequence). Trimming stripped 1 base from V and 6 bases from J, with 13 bases between. This CDR3 region has 15 residues. As DNA, the CDR3 is TGTGCCAGCAGCTTAGGAGGGGCCGCCTTCAATGAGCAGTTCTTC. It encodes CASSLGGAAFNEQFF.

Concerning this clonotype: One end of the junction varies from germline; a read error may be responsible. The V call is TRBV12-3 or TRBV12-4, the J call TRBJ1-6; 8 bases match TRBD1. CDR3 size: 19 residues. The CDR3 reads CASSPFGTGHSSYISPLHF. The CDR3 DNA follows: TGTGCCAGCAGTCCCTTCGGGACAGGCCATAGCTCCTATATTTCACCCCTCCACTTT.

The chain joins TRBV2 to TRBJ2-1, with 10 nucleotides matching TRBD1. Germline lookup yields CDR1 SNHLY and CDR2 FYNNEI. V was clipped by 2 bases and J by 7 bases; unmatched bases: 5. This CDR3 is 15 amino acids long. CDR3 nucleotides: TGTGCCAGCAGTGAAAGGGGACAGGGGTTTAATGAGCAGTTCTTC. Amino acid sequence: CASSERGQGFNEQFF. The full variable domain, completed using reference TRBV2 and TRBJ2-1, is EPEVTQTPSHQVTQMGQEVILRCVPISNHLYFYWYRQILGQKVEFLVSFYNNEISEKSEIFDDQFSVERPDGSNFTLKIRSTKLEDSAMYFCASSERGQGFNEQFFGPGTRLTVL.

This clonotype occurred many times. The chain has TRBV7-2 and TRBJ2-2, with TRBD1 matching over 7 bases. The germline V gene has CDR1 SGHTA and CDR2 FQGNSA. Unmatched junction bases numbered 10, after V lost 5 bases and J lost 1 base. The CDR3 extends over 17 amino acids. The chain's CDR3 is CASSAPSDRENTGELFF. The CDR3 coding sequence is TGTGCCAGCAGCGCCCCCTCCGACAGGGAGAACACCGGGGAGCTGTTTTTT.

The V and J genes are TRBV6-5 and TRBJ2-3; 8 bases align to TRBD2. Trimming took 6 bases from V and 2 from J; bases not matched to a gene: 7. Germline loops: CDR1 MNHEY, CDR2 SVGAGI. The CDR3 runs to 15 residues. The DNA for the CDR3 is TGTGCCAGCAGGGGCGGGGGGCGGAACACAGATACGCAGTATTTT. Its protein product is CASRGGGRNTDTQYF.

This clonotype was seen a single time. The genes are TRBV3-1 and TRBJ1-1, with D unresolved. This CDR3 has 13 residues. Deletions cut 3 bases from V and 3 bases from J, with 8 bases between. Germline CDR1 and CDR2: LGHDT and YNNKEL (reference sequence). The CDR3 region is CASSHRLDTEAFF. The CDR3 DNA reads TGTGCCAGCAGCCACCGTCTGGACACTGAAGCTTTCTTT.

This rearrangement joins TRBV6-1 to TRBJ1-5; D gene uncertain. This CDR3 comprises 14 residues. CDR1 MNHNS and CDR2 SASEGT come from the germline V gene. V lost 8 bases, J lost 5 bases, and 16 bases lay in between. The CDR3 reads CASSSGEVDQPQHF. The CDR3 DNA reads as TGTGCCAGCTCTTCTGGAGAGGTAGATCAGCCCCAGCATTTT.

The chain links TRBV7-9 to TRBJ2-5, with a tentative D call TRBD2 (7 bases). Germline loops: CDR1 SEHNR, CDR2 FQNEAQ (reference sequence). This CDR3 region has 15 residues. Trimming shortened V by 7 bases and J by 4 bases, and 19 bases separated the two germline ends. The CDR3 nucleotides read TGTGCCAGCACCGGGGCCGGGGGGCGCATAGAGACCCAGTACTTC. It codes for CASTGAGGRIETQYF.

V usage is TRBV5-1 and J usage is TRBJ2-7, with 7 bases fitting TRBD1. V dropped 4 bases and J dropped 4; count of bases not matched to a gene: 8. Germline CDR1 reads SGHRS; CDR2 reads YFSETQ. The CDR3 has 14 amino acids. The CDR3: CASSPLTGSYEQYF. CDR3 sequence (DNA): TGCGCCAGCAGCCCCCTGACAGGGTCTTACGAGCAGTACTTC.

In this sample, this clonotype turned up many times. The chain employs TRBV7-8 and TRBJ2-1; D might be TRBD2 (6 bases). The ends were cut back, 5 bases at V and 0 bases at J, with 26 bases in the middle. Germline V gene data show CDR1 as SGHVS and CDR2 as FQNEAQ. The CDR3 runs 20 residues. CDR3 nucleotide sequence: TGTGCCAGCAGCCCAGCCGCCTGGGGGGAACGAGTTAGCTCCTACAATGAGCAGTTCTTC. Translated, it gives CASSPAAWGERVSSYNEQFF. Complete variable domain (other parts from reference TRBV7-8 and TRBJ2-1): GAGVSQSPRYKVAKRGQDVALRCDPISGHVSLFWYQQALGQGPEFLTYFQNEAQLDKSGLPSDRFFAERPEGSVSTLKIQRTQQEDSAVYLCASSPAAWGERVSSYNEQFFGPGTRLTVL.

The chain recombines TRBV19 with TRBJ2-1; D tentatively fits TRBD1 or TRBD2 (5 bases each). Trimming cost V 6 bases and J 2 bases, with 11 bases left between them. Looked up from germline, CDR1 is LNHDA and CDR2 is SQIVND (reference sequence). The CDR3 loop spans 14 amino acids. The CDR3 sequence: CASRRRGPYNEQFF. CDR3 nucleotides: TGTGCCAGTAGGCGCCGGGGCCCCTACAATGAGCAGTTCTTC.

The rearrangement links TRBV6-6 to TRBJ2-5, with D perhaps matching TRBD1 (5 bases). Trimming cost V 8 bases and J 5 bases, with 18 bases left between them. This CDR3 is 14 amino acids long. Germline-derived CDR1 and CDR2 are MNHNY and SVGAGI (reference sequence). CDR3: CASGAEAFPETQYF. The CDR3 bases are TGTGCCAGCGGGGCGGAAGCGTTCCCGGAGACCCAGTACTTC.

This chain links TRBV12-3 or TRBV12-4 with TRBJ2-7; D may be TRBD2 (5 bases). Trimming shortened V by 2 bases and J by 1 base, and 9 bases separated the two germline ends. The CDR3 totals 14 residues. The CDR3 DNA reads TGTGCCAGCAGTTTATCGTGGAGGTCCTACGAGCAGTACTTC. The encoded protein is CASSLSWRSYEQYF.

The genes are TRBV20-1 and TRBJ2-1; 10 bases agree with TRBD1. V lost 0 bases and J lost 0; bases outside the gene matches: 8. The CDR3 spans 18 residues. Germline V gene data show CDR1 as DFQATT and CDR2 as SNEGSKA (reference sequence). The CDR3 region is CSARDSGTGASSYNEQFF. CDR3 DNA: TGCAGTGCTAGAGATTCCGGGACAGGGGCCAGCTCCTACAATGAGCAGTTCTTC.